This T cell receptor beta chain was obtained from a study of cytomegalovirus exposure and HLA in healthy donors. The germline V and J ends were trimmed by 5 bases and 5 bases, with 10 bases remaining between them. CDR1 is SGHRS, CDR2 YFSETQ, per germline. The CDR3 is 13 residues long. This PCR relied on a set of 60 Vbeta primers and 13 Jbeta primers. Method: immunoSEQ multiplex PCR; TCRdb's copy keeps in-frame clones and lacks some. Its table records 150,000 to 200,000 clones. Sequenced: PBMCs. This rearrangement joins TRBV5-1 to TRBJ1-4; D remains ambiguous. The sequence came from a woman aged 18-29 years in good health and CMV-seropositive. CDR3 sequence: CASRRSENEKLFF. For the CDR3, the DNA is TGCGCCAGCAGGAGGTCGGAGAATGAAAAACTGTTTTTT.